The 9 T cell receptor beta chains given below trace back to one sample, sequenced in a study of blood T cell repertoires in COVID-19. Sequencing used immunoSEQ multiplex PCR; TCRdb keeps in-frame clones, though not all of them. Here the sample spans about 260,000 clones, approximately 90% being singletons. The specimen sequenced was peripheral blood. All receptors derive from a woman in her 40s with acute or convalescent COVID-19.

This clone came up once. V and J are TRBV21-1 and TRBJ2-7; TRBD2, the D gene given by the table, was not confirmed from the DNA. TRBV21-1 is a pseudogene locus. There are 12 residues in the CDR3. The CDR3 region has the DNA TGTGCCAGCAGCAACCCGAGGTACGAGCAGTACGTC. This codes for CASSNPRYEQYV.

This chain links TRBV18 with TRBJ2-6, with a weak D call TRBD1 (6 bases). Trimming left V 3 bases short and J 8 bases short, with 11 bases between. CDR3 length: 14 amino acids. In germline, CDR1 is KGHSH, CDR2 LQKENI. The CDR3 loop reads CASSPTGQPNVLTF. The CDR3 region has the DNA TGTGCCAGCTCACCGACCGGACAGCCCAACGTCCTGACTTTC.

The chain is built from TRBV7-2 and TRBJ1-2, with TRBD1 identical over 9 bases. Trimming cost V 5 bases and J 2 bases; bases outside gene matches: 9. The V gene's germline CDR1 is SGHTA and CDR2 FQGNSA. The CDR3 is 16 amino acids. The CDR3 sequence: CASSPQGQGRNYGYTF. The CDR3 nucleotides are TGTGCCAGCAGCCCCCAGGGACAGGGAAGAAACTATGGCTACACCTTC. Variable domain in full (rest from reference TRBV7-2 and TRBJ1-2): GAGVSQSPSNKVTEKGKDVELRCDPISGHTALYWYRQSLGQGLEFLIYFQGNSAPDKSGLPSDRFSAERTGGSVSTLTIQRTQQEDSAVYLCASSPQGQGRNYGYTFGSGTRLTVV.

On this clone: The sample holds other DNA sequences that translate to the same CDR3. The rearrangement links TRBV19 to TRBJ1-1, with D possibly matching TRBD1 (5 bases). Germline V gene data show CDR1 as LNHDA and CDR2 as SQIVND (reference sequence). V lost 1 base, J lost 5 bases, and 11 bases lay in between. The CDR3 contains 14 residues. The CDR3 DNA is TGTGCCAGTAGTATAGGGCAGGGTGGGACTGAAGCTTTCTTT. Amino acid sequence: CASSIGQGGTEAFF. Based on the CDR3 plus reference TRBV19 and TRBJ1-1, the full variable domain is DGGITQSPKYLFRKEGQNVTLSCEQNLNHDAMYWYRQDPGQGLRLIYYSQIVNDFQKGDIAEGYSVSREKKESFPLTVTSAQKNPTAFYLCASSIGQGGTEAFFGQGTRLTVV.

The chain uses TRBV30 and TRBJ1-2; weak D call: TRBD1 (5 bases). The CDR3 spans 12 residues. V shed 8 bases and J shed 6 bases, with 16 bases lying between them. From germline, CDR1 is GTSNPN and CDR2 SVGIG (reference sequence). CDR3 bases: TGTGCCCAGACCCGGAGGGGAAATGGCTACACCTTC. This sequence encodes CAQTRRGNGYTF.

The genes are TRBV24-1 and TRBJ2-7; TRBD1 aligns across 10 bases. Germline CDR1 reads KGHDR; CDR2 reads SFDVKD. V trimming: 9 bases; J trimming: 5 bases; junction bases outside the gene matches: 18. The CDR3 runs to 17 residues. The CDR3 bases are TGTGCCACCCTGAGAGGGGGGGACAGGGGTTGGTGCAACGAGCAGTACGTC. Translating gives CATLRGGDRGWCNEQYV.

The V and J genes are TRBV5-1 and TRBJ1-2; 7 bases fit TRBD1. The CDR3 contains 12 residues. The germline CDR1 and CDR2 sequences are SGHRS and YFSETQ. Unmatched junction bases numbered 11, after V lost 7 bases and J lost 11 bases. The CDR3 coding sequence is TGCGCCAGCGGATACAGGGGCGAGGCTTACACCTTC. Protein sequence: CASGYRGEAYTF.

The rearrangement joins TRBV4-1 to TRBJ1-2; possibly TRBD1 for D (5 bases). The CDR3 has 14 amino acids. The germline V gene encodes CDR1 MGHRA and CDR2 YSYEKL. Between the trimmed V and J ends, which lost 1 base and 5 bases, there was a span of 11 bases. The CDR3 nucleotides read TGCGCCAGCAGCCAAGGGACACGCCCTTATGGCTACACCTTC. Its protein is CASSQGTRPYGYTF.

The CDR3 is CASSTTEASVETQYF. The CDR3, as DNA: TGTGCCAGCAGCACGACCGAGGCGAGTGTGGAGACCCAGTACTTC. The V gene is TRBV7-9, the J gene TRBJ2-5; unclear D gene. Germline V gene sequence: CDR1 SEHNR, CDR2 FQNEAQ (reference sequence). The CDR3 contains 15 residues. The V end was cut by 5 bases, the J end by 5 bases, with 18 bases between.